The TCR beta chain described here comes from a study of blood T cell dynamics during melanoma immunotherapy. Time point denoted: week 3, after first cycle of checkpoint inhibitor. The CDR3 runs 15 residues. Trimming left V 5 bases short and J 0 bases short, with 14 bases between. CDR1 and CDR2 from the germline V gene are SGHTA and FQGNSA. Profiled with immunoSEQ multiplex PCR; TCRdb holds only in-frame clones, not every one. The table includes about 11,000 clones, about 88% detected once. The specimen comprised blood, sampled from a patient treated with checkpoint blockade. The receptor was derived from a human donor with melanoma. The chain carries TRBV7-2 and TRBJ2-7; tentative D call: TRBD1 (6 bases). In DNA, the CDR3 is TGTGCCAGCAGCGCAGGGGCTAGCAGCTCCTACGAGCAGTACTTC. It codes for CASSAGASSSYEQYF.